This TCR beta chain was observed in a study of radiotherapy plus CTLA-4 blockade in lung cancer. The overall study: Objective response rate was 15% to 20%; disease control rate, less than 40%. Study findings and constraints: The authors reported that early blood T cell clone dynamics, with interferon-beta, best predicted response. Expansion of tumor-derived TCR clones was observed in blood after radiotherapy plus ipilimumab.

Assay used: immunoSEQ multiplex PCR; TCRdb lists only in-frame clones, some missing. Of roughly 85,000 clones listed, about 88% were seen once; the top ten hold 16%. The V and J ends lost 7 bases and 2 bases respectively, with 15 bases between them. The CDR3 loop spans 15 amino acids. Looked up from germline, CDR1 is SNHLY and CDR2 is FYNNEI. The count of this clone is one. As yet, its antigen is unknown. Receiving focal radiation plus CTLA-4 blockade with ipilimumab were patients who had chemo-refractory metastatic non-small-cell lung cancer. The chain links TRBV2 to TRBJ2-1; D possibly uses TRBD1 or TRBD2 (6 bases each). The sample consisted of peripheral blood, taken from a patient treated with radiotherapy plus ipilimumab. The source is a human donor with non-small cell lung cancer that progressed on radiotherapy plus ipilimumab. CDR3 bases: TGTGCCAGCAAGATGCGGGACACCGCCTACAATGAGCAGTTCTTC. The encoded protein is CASKMRDTAYNEQFF.